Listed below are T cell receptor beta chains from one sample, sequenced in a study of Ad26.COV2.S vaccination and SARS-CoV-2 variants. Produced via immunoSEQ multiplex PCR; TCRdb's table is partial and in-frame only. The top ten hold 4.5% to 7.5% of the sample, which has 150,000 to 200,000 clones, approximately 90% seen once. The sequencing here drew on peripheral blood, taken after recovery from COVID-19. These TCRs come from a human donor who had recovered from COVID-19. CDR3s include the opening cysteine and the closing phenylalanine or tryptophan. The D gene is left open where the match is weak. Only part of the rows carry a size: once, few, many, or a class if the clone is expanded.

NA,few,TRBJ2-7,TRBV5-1,TGCGCCAGCAGCTTGTTAGGGCAGGGCCCAAGCTCCTACGAGCAGTACTTC,CASSLLGQGPSSYEQYF
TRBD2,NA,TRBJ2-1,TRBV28,TGTGCCAGCAACCCCCCCTCAGGAGCGGGGGGGCGCGATGAGCAGTTCTTC,CASNPPSGAGGRDEQFF
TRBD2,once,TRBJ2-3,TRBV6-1,TGTGCCAGCAGTGAACAAGGGAGGGGAGATACGCAGTATTTT,CASSEQGRGDTQYF
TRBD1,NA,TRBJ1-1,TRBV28,TGTGCCAGCAGTTTGGTCAGGGGGGACACTGAAGCTTTCTTT,CASSLVRGDTEAFF
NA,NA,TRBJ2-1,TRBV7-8,TGTGCCAGCAGCTTAGGGAGGGAGTCGCGTTACAATGAGCAGTTCTTC,CASSLGRESRYNEQFF
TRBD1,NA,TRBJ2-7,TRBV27,TGTGCCAGCAGTTCCCCCGGGACAGGCCTCTCCTACGAGCAGTACTTC,CASSSPGTGLSYEQYF
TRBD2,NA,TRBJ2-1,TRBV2,TGTGCCAGCAGTCTTCGGACTAGCGGTTACAATGAGCAGTTCTTC,CASSLRTSGYNEQFF
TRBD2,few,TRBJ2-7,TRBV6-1,TGTGCCAGCAGTGAACTAGCGGGAGTGGGCTACGAGCAGTACTTC,CASSELAGVGYEQYF
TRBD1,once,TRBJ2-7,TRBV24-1,TGTGCCACCAGTGATTTCGGGACAGGGTATACAAGTAGCTCCTACGAGCAGTACTTC,CATSDFGTGYTSSSYEQYF
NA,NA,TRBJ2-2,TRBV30,TGTGCCTGGAGTTTTCTAACAGGGACCGGGGAGCTGTTTTTT,CAWSFLTGTGELFF
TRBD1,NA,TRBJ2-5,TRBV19,TGTGCCAGTAGTATGTCTGGACAGGGGGCAGAGACCCAGTACTTC,CASSMSGQGAETQYF
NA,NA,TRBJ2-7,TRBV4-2,TGTGCCAGCAGCCAAGGGGCTAGGTACGAGCAGTACTTC,CASSQGARYEQYF
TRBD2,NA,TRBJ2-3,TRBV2,TGTGCCAGCGGACGAACCAGCGGGGGAAGGTCTTATACAGATACGCAGTATTTT,CASGRTSGGRSYTDTQYF
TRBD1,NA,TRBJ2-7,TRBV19,TGTGCCAGTAGTTCCGGGACAGGGAGGGGATCCTACGAGCAGTACTTC,CASSSGTGRGSYEQYF
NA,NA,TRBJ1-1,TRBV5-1,TGCGCCAGCAGTTCACAGGGCGCTGAAGCTTTCTTT,CASSSQGAEAFF
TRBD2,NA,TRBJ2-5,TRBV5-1,TGCGCCAGCAGCCTGGAACTAGCGGTCTGGCAAGAGACCCAGTACTTC,CASSLELAVWQETQYF
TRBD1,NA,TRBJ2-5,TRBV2,TGTGCCAGCAGGGACAGGGGAAACCAAGAGACCCAGTACTTC,CASRDRGNQETQYF
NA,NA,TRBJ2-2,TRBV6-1,TGTGCCAGCAGTGAGTACAGGGCCACCGGGGAGCTGTTTTTT,CASSEYRATGELFF
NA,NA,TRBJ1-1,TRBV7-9,TGTGCCAGCAGCTTACCAGGCATGAACACTGAAGCTTTCTTT,CASSLPGMNTEAFF
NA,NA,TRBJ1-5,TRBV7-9,TGTGCCAGCAGCTTAGTCCCGGGTGATCAGCCCCAGCATTTT,CASSLVPGDQPQHF
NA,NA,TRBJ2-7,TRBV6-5,TGTGCCAGCTCCCTGTCAGGGGACGACTACGAGCAGTACTTC,CASSLSGDDYEQYF
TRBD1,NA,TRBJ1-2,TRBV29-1,TGCAGCTTATTACAGGGGAACTATGGCTACACCTTC,CSLLQGNYGYTF
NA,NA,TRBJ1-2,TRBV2,TGTGCCAGCATCCCAGACGATTACATGTATGGCTACACCTTC,CASIPDDYMYGYTF
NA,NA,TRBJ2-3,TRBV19,TGTGCCAGTAGTAAACGAACAGATACGCAGTATTTT,CASSKRTDTQYF
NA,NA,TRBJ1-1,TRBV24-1,TGTGCCACCAGTGATTTTACAGGCGGAACTGAAGCTTTCTTT,CATSDFTGGTEAFF
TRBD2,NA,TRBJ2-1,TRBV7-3,TGTGCCAGCAGCCGGACTAGTGACACCCCGGGGCAGTTCTTC,CASSRTSDTPGQFF
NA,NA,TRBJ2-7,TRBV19,TGTGCCAGTAGCGGGACCTACAGAACTCAGCATGAGCAGTACTTC,CASSGTYRTQHEQYF
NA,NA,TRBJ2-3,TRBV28,TGTGCCAGCAGTCCAGGGGATTCGGATACGCAGTATTTT,CASSPGDSDTQYF
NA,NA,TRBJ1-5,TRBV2,TGTGCCAGCAGTGGTCTCTACGGGGGTTTCAATCAGCCCCAGCATTTT,CASSGLYGGFNQPQHF
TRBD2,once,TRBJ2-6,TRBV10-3,TGTGCCATCAGGCCTGGACTAGCGGGAGCCCTATCTGGGGCCAACGTCCTGACTTTC,CAIRPGLAGALSGANVLTF
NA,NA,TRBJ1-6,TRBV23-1,TGCGCCAGCAGTCCCCCGGTCATTAAGGGCTCCTATAATTCACCCCTCCACTTT,CASSPPVIKGSYNSPLHF
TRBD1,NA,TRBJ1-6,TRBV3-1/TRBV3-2,TGTGCCAGCAGCGGGAGGACAGGGCTCAAATCACCCCTCCACTTT,CASSGRTGLKSPLHF
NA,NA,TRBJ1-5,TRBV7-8,TGTGCCAGCAGCTTAGTAGGGGAGACAAATCAGCCCCAGCATTTT,CASSLVGETNQPQHF
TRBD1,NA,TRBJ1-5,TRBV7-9,TGTGCCAGCAGCTTAGGGGACAGGGGTCGGAATCAGCCCCAGCATTTT,CASSLGDRGRNQPQHF
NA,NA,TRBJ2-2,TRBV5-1,TGCGCCAGCAGCTTTACCGGGGAGCTGTTTTTT,CASSFTGELFF
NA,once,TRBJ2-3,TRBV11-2,TGTGCCAGCAGCTTAGATGGGCCAGATACGCAGTATTTT,CASSLDGPDTQYF
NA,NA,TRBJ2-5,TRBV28,TGTGCCAGCAGTTACCAAGAGACCCAGTACTTC,CASSYQETQYF
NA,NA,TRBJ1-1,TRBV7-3,TGTGCCAGCAGCTTAACGAATCTGAACACTGAAGCTTTCTTT,CASSLTNLNTEAFF
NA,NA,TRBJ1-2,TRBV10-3,TGTGCCATCAGCCCTCGGGGGGGTGACTATGGCTACACCTTC,CAISPRGGDYGYTF
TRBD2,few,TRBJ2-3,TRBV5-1,TGCGCCAGCAGCCCTAGCGGGAGGGCCGGGAGCACAGATACGCAGTATTTT,CASSPSGRAGSTDTQYF
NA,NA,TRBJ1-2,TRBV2,TGTGCCAGCAGTGGGACAGCAAGGGGCTACACCTTC,CASSGTARGYTF
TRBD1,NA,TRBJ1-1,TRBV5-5,TGTGCCAGCAGCTACGCCAGGGGGCAGGGCACTGAAGCTTTCTTT,CASSYARGQGTEAFF
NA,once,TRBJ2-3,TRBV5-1,TGCGCCAGCAGCTTGGATATGGACTACTTTAGCACAGATACGCAGTATTTT,CASSLDMDYFSTDTQYF
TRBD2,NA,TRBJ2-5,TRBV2,TGTGCCAGCCACGAATGGGGGACTAGCGGGAGGACCTACCAAGAGACCCAGTACTTC,CASHEWGTSGRTYQETQYF
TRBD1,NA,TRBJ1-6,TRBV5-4,TGTGCCAGCAGCTTTCGGCAGGGGGATTCACCCCTCCACTTT,CASSFRQGDSPLHF
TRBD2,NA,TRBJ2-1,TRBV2,TGTGCCAGCACTGGAGCGGTAGCGGGAGGGATTTCCTACAATGAGCAGTTCTTC,CASTGAVAGGISYNEQFF
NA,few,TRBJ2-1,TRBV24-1,TGTGCCACCCGGTCAGCAAGGGACAATGAGCAGTTCTTC,CATRSARDNEQFF
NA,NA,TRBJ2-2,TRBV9,TGTGCCAGCAGCGTAGGTCTGGAGGGAGCGGTCGGGGAGCTGTTTTTT,CASSVGLEGAVGELFF
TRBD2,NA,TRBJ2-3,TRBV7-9,TGTGCCAGCAGCTCAGCGGGAAGCACAGATACGCAGTATTTT,CASSSAGSTDTQYF
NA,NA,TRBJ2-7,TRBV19,TGTGCCAGTAGTGTGGACCAAGGGACCTACGAGCAGTACTTC,CASSVDQGTYEQYF
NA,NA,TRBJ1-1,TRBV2,TGTGCCAGCATCCCGGGACTGCGGTTCATAGCTTTCTTT,CASIPGLRFIAFF